These 2 T cell receptor beta chains originate from one sample sequenced in a study of T cells in women clearing cervical HPV infection. Using immunoSEQ multiplex PCR, the repertoire was profiled, and TCRdb retains in-frame clones only, with some absent. The data include tens of thousands of clones; the top ten clones carry 35% to 45%. Sequencing used blood buffy coat. Every receptor here comes from a woman aged 18 to 69 with a cervical HPV16 infection that either progressed to CIN3+ or cleared (not recorded which).

With respect to this clone: The read gets to within 3 residues of the CDR3 end, and the germline J gene fills in the rest. The J gene is TRBJ1-4, the V gene TRBV19, with a possible D match to TRBD1 (5 bases). This CDR3 has 16 amino acids. Looked up from germline, CDR1 is LNHDA and CDR2 is SQIVND (reference sequence). CDR3 residues: CASSKPPQDYNSPLFF. Incomplete CDR3 DNA: TGTGCCAGTAGCAAGCCCCCACAGGACTATAATTCACCA.

Regarding this clone: The read terminates 3 residues ahead of where the CDR3 ends, so the germline J gene completes it. This rearrangement joins TRBV6-1 to TRBJ2-5; a possible D gene is TRBD1 (5 bases). Germline-derived CDR1 and CDR2 are MNHNS and SASEGT. This CDR3 contains 13 residues. The V and J ends lost 4 bases and 2 bases respectively, with 8 bases between them. Here the CDR3 reads CASSAPGQETQYF. CDR3 bases read: TGTGCCAGCAGTGCACCAGGGCAAGAGACC.